Sequencing of this T cell receptor beta chain was carried out in a study of beta chain features in type 1 diabetes. Looking at the study overall: Cell yields, gender and age were similar in healthy donors and patients.

cDNA synthesis used the whole RNA isolate, giving expressed TCRB sequences. Data came from immunoSEQ multiplex PCR; TCRdb stores just in-frame clones and leaves some out. This table holds around 340,000 clones, around 8% found once. This clone was counted between two and nine times. Its target is not known. General study findings and limits: cDNA-based reads could over-represent cells with high TCR expression.

From germline, CDR1 is SGHRS and CDR2 YFSETQ. The CDR3 has 15 residues. J lost 1 base, V lost 4 bases, and 8 bases had no gene match. Material for sequencing was central memory CD4+ T cells from blood. The V and J genes are TRBV5-1 and TRBJ2-7; 7 bases align to TRBD1. The TCR sequence derives from a woman aged 18-30 years in good health. The CDR3 loop is CASSIGTAASYEQYF. As DNA, the CDR3 is TGCGCCAGCAGCATAGGGACAGCCGCTTCCTACGAGCAGTACTTC.